This TCR beta chain appears in the sequencing data of a study of blood T cell repertoires in COVID-19. About the study: Samples representing acute and convalescent COVID-19 were sourced from the United States, Italy and Spain. T cells, B-cell-depleted T cells, or PBMCs supplied cDNA or gDNA.

This clone was detected only once. The V and J ends lost 1 base and 1 base respectively, with 7 bases between them. The germline V gene encodes CDR1 MNHEY and CDR2 SVGAGI. The CDR3 is 14 residues long. In the source study's methods: The authors estimated nucleated cell counts from reference gene primer amplification. Libraries were prepared by immunoSEQ multiplex PCR; TCRdb keeps only in-frame clonotypes and omits some of them. For V, J and clone size, that table is used; D and trimming come from the DNA. Of some 75,000 clones in the sample, 80% to 95% were seen once. Sequenced sample: peripheral blood. The TCR sequence derives from a human donor in a cohort sampled during active COVID-19. The rearrangement joins TRBV6-5 to TRBJ1-1; no clear D. CDR3 loop: CASSYYGGNTEAFF. Written as DNA, the CDR3 is TGTGCCAGCAGTTACTACGGCGGGAACACTGAAGCTTTCTTT.